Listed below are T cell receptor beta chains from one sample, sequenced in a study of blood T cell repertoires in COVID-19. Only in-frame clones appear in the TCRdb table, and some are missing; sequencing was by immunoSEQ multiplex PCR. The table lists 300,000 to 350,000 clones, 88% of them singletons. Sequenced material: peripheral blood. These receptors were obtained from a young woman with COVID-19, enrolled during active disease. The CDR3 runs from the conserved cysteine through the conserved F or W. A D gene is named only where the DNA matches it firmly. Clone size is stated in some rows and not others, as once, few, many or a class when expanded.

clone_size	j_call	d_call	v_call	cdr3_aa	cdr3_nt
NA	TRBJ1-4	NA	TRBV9	CASSVGPHENEKLFF	TGTGCCAGCAGCGTAGGTCCCCATGAGAATGAAAAACTGTTTTTT
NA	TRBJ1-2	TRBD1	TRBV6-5	CASRSGTDYGYTF	TGTGCCAGCAGATCCGGGACAGACTATGGCTACACCTTC
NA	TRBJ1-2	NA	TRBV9	CASSVEPGSNYGYTF	TGTGCCAGCAGCGTAGAACCAGGATCTAACTATGGCTACACCTTC
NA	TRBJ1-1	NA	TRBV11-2	CASSLYLNTEAFF	TGTGCCAGCAGCCTGTACTTGAACACTGAAGCTTTCTTT
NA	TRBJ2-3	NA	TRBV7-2	CASSLGLTDTQYF	TGTGCCAGCAGCTTAGGGCTCACAGATACGCAGTATTTT
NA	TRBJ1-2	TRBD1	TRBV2	CASKLIVQGLDGYTF	TGTGCCAGCAAACTCATCGTACAGGGGCTCGATGGCTACACCTTC
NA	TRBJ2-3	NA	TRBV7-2	CASSLRGGVTDTQYF	TGTGCCAGCAGCTTAAGGGGGGGGGTAACAGATACGCAGTATTTT
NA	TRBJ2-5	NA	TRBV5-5	CASSLEGVETQYF	TGTGCCAGCAGCTTGGAAGGGGTCGAGACCCAGTACTTC
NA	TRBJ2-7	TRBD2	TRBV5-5	CASSLWGGRVYEQYF	TGTGCCAGCAGCTTATGGGGAGGGAGGGTTTACGAGCAGTACTTC
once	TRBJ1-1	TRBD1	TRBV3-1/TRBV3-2	CASSQELFGQGAMNTEAFF	TGTGCCAGCAGCCAAGAATTATTTGGGCAGGGGGCTATGAACACTGAAGCTTTCTTT
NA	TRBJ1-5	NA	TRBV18	CASSPDGGNQPQHF	TGTGCCAGCTCCCCTGACGGGGGGAATCAGCCCCAGCATTTT
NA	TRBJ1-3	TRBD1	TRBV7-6	CASSGGTVGNTIYF	TGTGCCAGCAGCGGCGGGACAGTTGGAAACACCATATATTTT
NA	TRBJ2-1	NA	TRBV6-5	CASRLGPSYNEQFF	TGTGCCAGCCGTCTAGGCCCGTCCTACAATGAGCAGTTCTTC
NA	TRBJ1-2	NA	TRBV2	CASSVSGNLYGYTF	TGTGCCAGCAGTGTTTCGGGGAACCTCTATGGCTACACCTTC
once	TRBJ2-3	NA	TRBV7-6	CASSTDRGGTDTQYF	TGTGCCAGCAGCACAGACAGGGGAGGGACAGATACGCAGTATTTT
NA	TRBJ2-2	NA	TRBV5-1	CASSRSLRQATTGELFF	TGCGCCAGCAGCCGTTCCCTACGACAGGCGACCACCGGGGAGCTGTTTTTT
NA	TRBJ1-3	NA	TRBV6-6	CASSLAGLSGNTIYF	TGTGCCAGCAGTTTAGCAGGGCTCTCTGGAAACACCATATATTTT
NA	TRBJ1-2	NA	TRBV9	CASSRENREDGYTF	TGTGCCAGCAGCCGTGAGAACAGGGAAGATGGCTACACCTTC
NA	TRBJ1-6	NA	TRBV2	CASTPLGVNNSPLHF	TGTGCCAGCACCCCATTGGGAGTAAATAATTCACCCCTCCACTTT
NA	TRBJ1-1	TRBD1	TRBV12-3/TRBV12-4	CASSDRGNTEAFF	TGTGCCAGCAGCGACAGGGGGAACACTGAAGCTTTCTTT
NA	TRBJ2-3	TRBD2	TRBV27	CASSLWGSGGPSTDTQYF	TGTGCCAGCAGTTTATGGGGTAGCGGGGGGCCTAGCACAGATACGCAGTATTTT
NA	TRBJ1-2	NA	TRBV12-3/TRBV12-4	CASSFSERSYTF	TGTGCCAGCAGTTTTTCGGAGAGGAGCTACACCTTC
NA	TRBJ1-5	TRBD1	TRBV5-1	CASRRDSDQPQHF	TGCGCCAGCAGGCGGGACAGCGATCAGCCCCAGCATTTT
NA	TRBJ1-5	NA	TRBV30	CAWSVLDNQPQHF	TGTGCCTGGAGTGTCCTAGACAATCAGCCCCAGCATTTT
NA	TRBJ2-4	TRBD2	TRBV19	CASSFRTSGRSKNIQYF	TGTGCCAGTAGTTTCCGGACTAGCGGGCGCTCCAAAAACATTCAGTACTTC
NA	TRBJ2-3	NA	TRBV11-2	CASSLVGAFTDTQYF	TGTGCCAGCAGCTTAGTAGGGGCCTTCACAGATACGCAGTATTTT
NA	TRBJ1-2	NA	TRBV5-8	CANQGQGSVGYTF	TGTGCCAATCAAGGGCAGGGGTCTGTCGGCTACACCTTC
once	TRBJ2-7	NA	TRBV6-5	CATRGGWVTEQYF	TGTGCCACCCGGGGAGGATGGGTTACTGAGCAGTACTTC
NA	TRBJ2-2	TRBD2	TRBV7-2	CASSLAGAGELFF	TGTGCCAGCAGCTTGGCGGGGGCCGGGGAGCTGTTTTTT
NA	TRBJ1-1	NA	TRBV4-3	CASSQDQGHRTEAFF	TGCGCCAGCAGCCAAGATCAGGGACACAGGACTGAAGCTTTCTTT
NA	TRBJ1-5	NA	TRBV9	CASSVGGGRWPQHF	TGTGCCAGCAGCGTAGGGGGAGGGCGTTGGCCCCAGCATTTT
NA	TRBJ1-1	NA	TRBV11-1	CASSPEEGRGTEAFF	TGTGCCAGCAGCCCAGAGGAGGGGCGGGGCACTGAAGCTTTCTTT
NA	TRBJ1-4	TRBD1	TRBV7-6	CASSWGTGRSTNEKLFF	TGTGCCAGCAGCTGGGGGACAGGGAGGTCAACTAATGAAAAACTGTTTTTT
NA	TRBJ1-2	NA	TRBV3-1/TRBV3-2	CASSQAREFYGYTF	TGTGCCAGCAGCCAAGCGAGGGAATTCTATGGCTACACCTTC
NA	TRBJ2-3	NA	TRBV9	CASSGRGASDTQYF	TGTGCCAGCAGCGGCAGGGGTGCGTCAGATACGCAGTATTTT
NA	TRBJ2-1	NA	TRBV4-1	CASSPVGGGLDLGNEQFF	TGCGCCAGCAGCCCGGTTGGCGGGGGCCTCGATTTGGGGAATGAGCAGTTCTTC
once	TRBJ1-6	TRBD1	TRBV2	CASSEGRGIAYNSPLHF	TGTGCCAGCAGTGAAGGCAGGGGGATCGCCTATAATTCACCCCTCCACTTT
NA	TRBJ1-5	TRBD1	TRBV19	CASSEQGQVQPQHF	TGTGCCAGTAGTGAACAGGGGCAGGTTCAGCCCCAGCATTTT
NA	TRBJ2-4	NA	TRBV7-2	CASSPAGLDIQYF	TGTGCCAGCAGCCCCGCAGGGTTGGACATTCAGTACTTC
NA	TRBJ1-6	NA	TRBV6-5	CASSLGSENSPLHF	TGTGCCAGCAGCCTCGGGTCGGAAAATTCACCCCTCCACTTT
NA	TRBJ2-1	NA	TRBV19	CASSIDLKEQFF	TGTGCCAGTAGTATAGATCTAAAAGAGCAGTTCTTC
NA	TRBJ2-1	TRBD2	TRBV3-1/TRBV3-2	CASSQAGLAGDEQFF	TGTGCCAGCAGCCAAGCCGGACTAGCGGGCGATGAGCAGTTCTTC
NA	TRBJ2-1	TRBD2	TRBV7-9	CASSTTSGAEQFF	TGTGCCAGCAGTACAACTAGCGGGGCTGAGCAGTTCTTC
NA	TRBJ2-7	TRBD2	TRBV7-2	CASSLRGGGNSYEQYF	TGTGCCAGCAGCTTAAGGGGCGGGGGAAACTCCTACGAGCAGTACTTC
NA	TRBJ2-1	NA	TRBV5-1	CASSFQLVLGDEQFF	TGCGCCAGCAGCTTCCAGCTGGTGCTGGGCGATGAGCAGTTCTTC
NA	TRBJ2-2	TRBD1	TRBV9	CASSPDREATGELFF	TGTGCCAGCAGCCCGGACAGGGAGGCCACCGGGGAGCTGTTTTTT
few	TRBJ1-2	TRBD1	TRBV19	CASGQDLVYGYTF	TGTGCCAGTGGACAGGACTTGGTTTATGGCTACACCTTC
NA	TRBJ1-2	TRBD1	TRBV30	CAWSATGGGLGYTF	TGTGCCTGGAGTGCGACAGGGGGCGGTTTGGGCTACACCTTC
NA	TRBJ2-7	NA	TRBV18	CASSHRTKPYEQYF	TGTGCCAGCTCACACCGGACTAAACCCTACGAGCAGTACTTC
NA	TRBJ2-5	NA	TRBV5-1	CASSLGGQQETQYF	TGCGCCAGCAGCTTGGGCGGGCAACAAGAGACCCAGTACTTC
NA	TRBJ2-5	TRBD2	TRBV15	CATSASSGGTETQYF	TGTGCCACCAGCGCATCTAGCGGGGGCACGGAGACCCAGTACTTC
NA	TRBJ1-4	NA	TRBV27	CASSLSTALNEKLFF	TGTGCCAGCAGTTTATCGACAGCCCTTAATGAAAAACTGTTTTTT
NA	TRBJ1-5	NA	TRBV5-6	CASSLVQGWGNNQPQHF	TGTGCCAGCAGCTTGGTACAGGGCTGGGGTAATAATCAGCCCCAGCATTTT
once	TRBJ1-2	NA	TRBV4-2	CASSQTYRNQNYGYTF	TGTGCCAGCAGCCAAACCTACAGGAACCAGAACTATGGCTACACCTTC
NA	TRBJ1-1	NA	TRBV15	CATRSPWGVNTEAFF	TGTGCCACCAGGTCACCGTGGGGGGTGAACACTGAAGCTTTCTTT
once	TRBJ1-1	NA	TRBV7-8	CASSNHLRSGYDAEAFF	TGTGCCAGCAGCAACCACCTAAGGAGCGGGTATGACGCTGAAGCTTTCTTT
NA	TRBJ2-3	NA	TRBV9	CASSVRGGKGTDTQYF	TGTGCCAGCAGCGTGCGGGGTGGCAAGGGCACAGATACGCAGTATTTT
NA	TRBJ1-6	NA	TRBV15	CATSRGQENSPLHF	TGTGCCACCAGCAGAGGACAGGAGAATTCACCCCTCCACTTT
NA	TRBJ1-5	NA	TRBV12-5	CASALPPSPQHF	TGTGCTAGTGCCCTACCCCCATCGCCCCAGCATTTT